The 4 T cell receptor beta chains below all came from one sample that was sequenced in a study of immune cell composition in non-small cell lung cancer. Normal lung sampling was at least 3 cm from the tumour, as distant as possible. Here immunoSEQ multiplex PCR was the method, and the copy in TCRdb shows in-frame clones only, minus some. This sample yields thousands of clones, of which around 84% are seen a single time; more than 10% belongs to the top ten. Sequencing was done on a sample of non-adjacent lung tissue. These receptors were obtained from a human donor with non-small cell lung cancer.

This clone was found once. V and J are TRBV27 and TRBJ2-1; 7 nucleotides match TRBD1. The CDR3 consists of 15 residues. The ends lost 2 bases at V and 8 bases at J; junction bases unmatched: 9. The V gene's germline CDR1 is MNHEY and CDR2 SMNVEV (reference sequence). CDR3 region: CASSLPPDDRDEQFF. The CDR3 DNA reads as TGTGCCAGCAGTTTACCCCCCGACGACAGGGATGAGCAGTTCTTC.

The DNA of the CDR3 is TGTGCCAGTAGTATAGCTGAGAATCAGCCCCAGCATTTT. Amino acid sequence: CASSIAENQPQHF. The chain is built from TRBV19 and TRBJ1-5; D ambiguous. The CDR3 spans 13 residues. Germline-derived CDR1 and CDR2 are LNHDA and SQIVND (reference sequence). V was cut by 1 base and J by 4 bases, with 5 bases left in between.

This chain joins TRBV7-9 and TRBJ2-3; no clear D gene. Germline CDR1 is SEHNR and CDR2 is FQNEAQ (reference sequence). This CDR3 region has 11 residues. The V end was cut by 4 bases, the J end by 4 bases, with 3 bases between. In DNA form, the CDR3 reads TGTGCCAGCAGCTCTTCAGATACGCAGTATTTT. It specifies CASSSSDTQYF. Looking up the rest from reference TRBV7-9 and TRBJ2-3 gives the full variable domain: DTGVSQNPRHKITKRGQNVTFRCDPISEHNRLYWYRQTLGQGPEFLTYFQNEAQLEKSRLLSDRFSAERPKGSFSTLEIQRTEQGDSAMYLCASSSSDTQYFGPGTRLTVL.

The chain is built from TRBV11-3 and TRBJ2-3, with 7 bases matching TRBD2. The V segment lost 1 base and the J segment 5 bases; nucleotides outside the gene matches: 6. This CDR3 comprises 15 residues. Per germline, CDR1 SGHNT and CDR2 YENEEA. The CDR3 protein is CASSLGSAGEDTQYF. The CDR3 region has the DNA TGTGCCAGCAGCTTAGGTTCGGCGGGGGAAGATACGCAGTATTTT.